The rows below give T cell receptor beta chains drawn from one sample of a study of T cell changes during pregnancy in multiple sclerosis. Only in-frame clones appear in the TCRdb table, and some are missing; sequencing was by immunoSEQ multiplex PCR. The top ten clones hold 3.3% of a sample with some 64,000 clones, around nine tenths of them seen once. Sequencing was performed on peripheral blood, taken in the first trimester of pregnancy. Receptors were obtained from a female donor in good health, enrolled as a control in a pregnancy study. The CDR3 runs from the conserved cysteine through the conserved F or W. The D gene is left open where the match is weak. Not every row has a clone size; where given, it reads once, few, many or a size class.

d_gene: NA
abundance: NA
j_gene: TRBJ2-2
v_gene: TRBV28
CDR3aa: CASSRTHTGTGELFF
CDR3nt: TGTGCCAGCAGCCGAACACATACAGGGACCGGGGAGCTGTTTTTT

d_gene: NA
abundance: NA
j_gene: TRBJ1-4
v_gene: TRBV19
CDR3aa: CASSIVYSRGLAEKLFF
CDR3nt: TGTGCCAGTAGTATAGTGTATAGTAGGGGACTAGCGGAAAAACTGTTTTTT

d_gene: TRBD1
abundance: NA
j_gene: TRBJ1-1
v_gene: TRBV19
CDR3aa: CASSLQQGSYTEAFF
CDR3nt: TGTGCCAGTAGTCTCCAACAGGGGTCGTACACTGAAGCTTTCTTT

d_gene: NA
abundance: few
j_gene: TRBJ1-1
v_gene: TRBV30
CDR3aa: CAWSSGGGYAARRNTEAFF
CDR3nt: TGTGCCTGGAGTTCGGGGGGAGGTTATGCCGCCCGACGGAACACTGAAGCTTTCTTT

d_gene: TRBD1
abundance: once
j_gene: TRBJ2-1
v_gene: TRBV11-1
CDR3aa: CATLDGQGATEQFF
CDR3nt: TGTGCCACACTTGACGGACAGGGGGCTACGGAGCAGTTCTTC

d_gene: TRBD2
abundance: NA
j_gene: TRBJ2-7
v_gene: TRBV7-9
CDR3aa: CASTQRIGTSAPTYEQYF
CDR3nt: TGTGCCAGCACCCAGAGGATAGGGACTAGCGCTCCAACCTACGAGCAGTACTTC

d_gene: NA
abundance: NA
j_gene: TRBJ1-5
v_gene: TRBV6-5
CDR3aa: CASSYSEGVPQHF
CDR3nt: TGTGCCAGCAGTTACTCGGAAGGGGTGCCCCAGCATTTT

d_gene: NA
abundance: NA
j_gene: TRBJ1-5
v_gene: TRBV15
CDR3aa: CATSAAGSNQPQHF
CDR3nt: TGTGCCACCAGCGCAGCCGGGAGCAATCAGCCCCAGCATTTT

d_gene: TRBD1
abundance: once
j_gene: TRBJ1-2
v_gene: TRBV7-8
CDR3aa: CASSTSSGTGLFYGYTF
CDR3nt: TGTGCCAGCAGCACGAGCTCCGGGACAGGGCTTTTCTATGGCTACACCTTC

d_gene: NA
abundance: NA
j_gene: TRBJ2-1
v_gene: TRBV7-3
CDR3aa: CASSFSAMGGLDEQFF
CDR3nt: TGTGCCAGCAGCTTCTCGGCGATGGGGGGTCTCGATGAGCAGTTCTTC